Shown below are 20 T cell receptor beta chains from a single sample sequenced in a study of identical twins. MiXCR was run by TCRdb on the 5' RACE reads, yielding one entry per CDR3 protein. Of fewer than 650,000 distinct CDR3 sequences in the sample, 7.5% to 10% were seen once. In addition, the sample was reused for a study of yellow fever vaccine responses in identical twins.

The specimen sequenced was PBMCs. These receptors were taken from a young woman in good health.

This clonotype has a count of ten or more. This chain uses TRBV7-9 with TRBJ2-3, with D unclear. V lost 1 base, J lost 4 bases, and 6 bases lay in between. Germline CDR1 is SEHNR and CDR2 is FQNEAQ (reference sequence). CDR3 length: 13 amino acids. The CDR3 spells CASSLEGADTQYF. CDR3 DNA sequence: TGTGCCAGCAGCTTAGAAGGAGCAGATACGCAGTATTTT. Full variable domain (remainder filled in from reference TRBV7-9 and TRBJ2-3): DTGVSQNPRHKITKRGQNVTFRCDPISEHNRLYWYRQTLGQGPEFLTYFQNEAQLEKSRLLSDRFSAERPKGSFSTLEIQRTEQGDSAMYLCASSLEGADTQYFGPGTRLTVL.

In its sample, this clonotype was seen many times. J is TRBJ1-2 and V is TRBV24-1; D is undetermined. The CDR3 consists of 11 residues. Trimming took off 3 bases at V and 7 bases at J, with 5 bases between the two ends. CDR1 and CDR2 from the germline V gene are KGHDR and SFDVKD. The CDR3 nucleotides are TGTGCCACCAGTGATCGGAGTGGCTACACCTTC. This codes for CATSDRSGYTF.

This clonotype was observed many times. The chain carries TRBV5-1 and TRBJ2-2; 8 nucleotides match TRBD1. The CDR3 length is 14 residues. Losses at the gene ends were 3 bases for V and 7 bases for J; bases not matched to a gene: 5. CDR1 and CDR2 (germline): SGHRS, YFSETQ. The CDR3 coding sequence is TGCGCCAGCAGCTCACCAGGGGGCGGCGGGGAGCTGTTTTTT. Translated, it gives CASSSPGGGGELFF.

This clonotype has just a few counts. The chain couples TRBV24-1 to TRBJ2-1; TRBD2 matches at 9 bases. V was pared by 1 base and J by 7 bases, with 7 bases of the junction left unmatched. The CDR3 spans 16 residues. Germline CDR1 reads KGHDR; CDR2 reads SFDVKD. CDR3 loop: CATSDFGLAWGNEQFF. CDR3 nucleotides: TGTGCCACCAGTGATTTTGGACTAGCGTGGGGGAATGAGCAGTTCTTC.

V and J are TRBV30 and TRBJ2-4; D possibly corresponds to TRBD1 (6 bases). In germline, CDR1 is GTSNPN, CDR2 SVGIG (reference sequence). V lost 8 bases and J 4 bases, leaving 12 bases between the germline ends. The CDR3 covers 12 residues. The CDR3: CAGQDRKNIQYF. In nucleotides, the CDR3 is TGTGCCGGCCAGGACAGAAAAAACATTCAGTACTTC.

This clonotype was seen a handful of times. The chain couples TRBV7-2 to TRBJ2-7; 7 nucleotides align to TRBD1. J lost 6 bases, V lost 5 bases, and 16 bases had no gene match. The germline V gene encodes CDR1 SGHTA and CDR2 FQGNSA. This CDR3 is 16 amino acids long. CDR3 nucleotide sequence: TGTGCCAGCAGCCTAAGCTCCGGGACAGCACCCGGCGAGCAGTACTTC. It encodes CASSLSSGTAPGEQYF.

This clonotype was counted a few times. The chain recombines TRBV14 with TRBJ2-7; D is unclear. Between the trimmed V and J ends, which lost 3 bases and 3 bases, there was a span of 6 bases. Germline CDR1 reads SGHDN; CDR2 reads FVKESK. The CDR3 sequence is 12 residues long. CDR3 sequence (DNA): TGTGCCAGCAGCCATAATGACTACGAGCAGTACTTC. Protein product: CASSHNDYEQYF.

This clonotype has more than one count but fewer than ten. This rearrangement joins TRBV7-2 to TRBJ2-1, with D perhaps given as TRBD1 or TRBD2 (6 bases each). CDR3 size: 14 residues. V was shortened by 10 bases and J by 0 bases, with 13 bases between the two germline ends. From germline, CDR1 is SGHTA and CDR2 FQGNSA. Here the CDR3 reads CATTGASSYNEQFF. CDR3 DNA sequence: TGTGCCACCACGGGGGCGAGCTCCTACAATGAGCAGTTCTTC.

Many counts were recorded for this clonotype. The chain links TRBV6-1 to TRBJ2-7; D ambiguous. V was shortened by 4 bases and J by 1 base, with 8 bases between the two germline ends. Germline-derived CDR1 and CDR2 are MNHNS and SASEGT. This CDR3 is 13 amino acids long. Here the CDR3 DNA reads TGTGCCAGCAGTGCCATTGGGTCCTACGAGCAGTACTTC. It translates to CASSAIGSYEQYF.

The chain recombines TRBV7-8 with TRBJ2-7; D is unresolved. Germline CDR1 SGHVS, CDR2 FQNEAQ. V gave up 1 base and J gave up 3 bases, with 13 bases separating them. CDR3 length: 15 amino acids. The CDR3 DNA reads as TGTGCCAGCAGCTTAGAGGTCGTGAGCTTCTACGAGCAGTACTTC. Amino acid sequence: CASSLEVVSFYEQYF.

This clonotype was recorded at least ten times. The chain links TRBV5-5 to TRBJ2-5, with 8 bases matching TRBD2. Germline V gene lookup returns CDR1 SGHKS and CDR2 YYEKEE (reference sequence). The CDR3 sequence is 15 residues long. The V segment lost 0 bases and the J segment 5 bases; nucleotides outside the gene matches: 6. The CDR3 nucleotides read TGTGCCAGCAGCTTGGATGGCGGGGGGACTGAGACCCAGTACTTC. It yields the protein CASSLDGGGTETQYF.

There are many counts of this clonotype. This chain joins TRBV29-1 and TRBJ2-7; the D is unclear. V shed 4 bases and J shed 0 bases, with 16 bases lying between them. This CDR3 has 15 residues. Looked up from germline, CDR1 is SQVTM and CDR2 is ANQGSEA. DNA for the CDR3: TGCAGCGTTGCCGTGGGCGGATCCAGCTCCTACGAGCAGTACTTC. It is translated as CSVAVGGSSSYEQYF.

This clonotype was observed a few times. This chain uses TRBV10-3 with TRBJ2-5; 11 bases map to TRBD1. Unmatched junction bases numbered 5, after V lost 6 bases and J lost 5 bases. CDR3 size: 14 residues. CDR1 and CDR2 (germline): ENHRY, SYGVKD. CDR3 coding DNA: TGTGCCATCAGCGGGACAGGGGGGACGGAGACCCAGTACTTC. Protein product: CAISGTGGTETQYF.

In this sample, this clonotype turned up many times. The chain recombines TRBV29-1 with TRBJ2-7; D might be TRBD1 or TRBD2, each matching 5 bases. V gave up 5 bases and J gave up 0 bases, with 11 bases separating them. Germline CDR1 reads SQVTM; CDR2 reads ANQGSEA. CDR3 length equals 13 residues. The CDR3 loop is CSVWGPGSYEQYF. DNA of the CDR3: TGCAGCGTTTGGGGACCGGGCTCCTACGAGCAGTACTTC.

The chain recombines TRBV2 with TRBJ2-7; 7 nucleotides align to TRBD1. There are 15 residues in the CDR3. Germline CDR1 and CDR2: SNHLY and FYNNEI. Losses at the gene ends were 1 base for V and 2 bases for J; bases not matched to a gene: 5. The CDR3 DNA is TGTGCCAGCAGTGAAGTCGGGACAGCTCCCTACGAGCAGTACTTC. Residues: CASSEVGTAPYEQYF.

The chain joins TRBV7-6 to TRBJ2-1; 9 nucleotides line up with TRBD1. Looked up from germline, CDR1 is SGHVS and CDR2 is FNYEAQ. This CDR3 contains 17 residues. The trim removed 1 base at V and 2 bases at J, leaving 6 bases unmatched. Here the CDR3 reads CASSLVPGDRAYNEQFF. The CDR3, as DNA: TGTGCCAGCAGCTTAGTCCCGGGGGACAGGGCCTACAATGAGCAGTTCTTC.

The chain uses TRBV7-9 and TRBJ2-7, with D possibly being TRBD1 (5 bases). CDR1 is SEHNR and CDR2 is FQNEAQ in the germline V gene (reference sequence). The CDR3 extends over 15 amino acids. The V end lost 2 bases, the J end lost 5 bases, and 16 bases lay between the germline ends. The CDR3: CASSLKKQGGNEQYF. The DNA for the CDR3 is TGTGCCAGCAGCTTAAAAAAGCAGGGCGGCAACGAGCAGTACTTC.

The J gene is TRBJ1-4, the V gene TRBV10-3; 8 nucleotides line up with TRBD1. The CDR3 has 15 amino acids. CDR1 and CDR2 (germline): ENHRY, SYGVKD. V lost 2 bases to trimming and J lost 4 bases; unmatched junction nucleotides: 3. In DNA, the CDR3 is TGTGCCATCAGTGAGCGGACAGGGTATAATGAAAAACTGTTTTTT. Its translation is CAISERTGYNEKLFF.

The CDR3 DNA is TGTGCCAGCAGCCTAACATCGTCAGATACGCAGTATTTT. It specifies CASSLTSSDTQYF. The rearrangement links TRBV7-6 to TRBJ2-3; no definite D call. The germline gives CDR1 SGHVS, CDR2 FNYEAQ. There are 13 residues in the CDR3. V was shortened by 5 bases and J by 4 bases, with 10 bases between the two germline ends.

This clonotype was found once. The chain couples TRBV10-3 to TRBJ1-1, with D uncertain. CDR1 and CDR2 from the germline V gene are ENHRY and SYGVKD. The CDR3 is 12 amino acids. V lost 6 bases and J lost 5, with 10 bases in between. CDR3 amino acids: CAIRQDDTEAFF. In DNA form, the CDR3 reads TGTGCCATCAGGCAGGATGATACTGAAGCTTTCTTT.